Here is one T cell receptor beta chain with its context. Antigen unknown. TCRdb fed the 5' RACE reads into MiXCR, producing one record per CDR3 protein. The sample shows about 550,000 distinct CDR3 sequences, roughly a fifth of them seen only once. The CDR3 covers 13 residues. The germline gives CDR1 MNHNS, CDR2 SASEGT. V was trimmed by 5 bases and J by 3 bases, leaving 8 bases between them. The source of the sample is a study of T cells after yellow fever vaccination. Study-wide results and caveats: A weaker secondary response peaked on day 5, the primary on day 15. A large majority of primary-vaccination clones showed up again after the booster (about 96% CD4, around 88% CD8).

Specimen: PBMCs, collected 15 days after the yellow fever booster vaccination. The sequence derives from a man younger than 45 who received the YFV17D yellow fever vaccine. The V and J genes are TRBV6-1 and TRBJ2-1; no definite D call. The CDR3 region has the DNA TGTGCCAGCAGTCCCTTTAGCTACAATGAGCAGTTCTTC. It yields the protein CASSPFSYNEQFF.